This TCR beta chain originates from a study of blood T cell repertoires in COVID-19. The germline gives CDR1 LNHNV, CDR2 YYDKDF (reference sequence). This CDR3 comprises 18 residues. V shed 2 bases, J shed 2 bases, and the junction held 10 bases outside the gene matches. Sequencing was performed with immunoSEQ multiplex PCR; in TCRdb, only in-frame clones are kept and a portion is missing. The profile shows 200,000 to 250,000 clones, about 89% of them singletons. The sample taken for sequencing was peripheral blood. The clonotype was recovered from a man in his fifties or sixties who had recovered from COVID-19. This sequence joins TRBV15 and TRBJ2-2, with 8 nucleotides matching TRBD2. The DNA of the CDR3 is TGTGCCACCAGCAGATACTATGCGGTAGCGGGAAACACCGGGGAGCTGTTTTTT. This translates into CATSRYYAVAGNTGELFF.